The 21 T cell receptor beta chains in this list originate from one sample, sequenced in a study of blood T cell repertoires in COVID-19. TCRdb's table, derived via immunoSEQ multiplex PCR, lists solely in-frame clones and lacks some. The top ten clones hold 9.5% to 15% of a sample with 200,000 to 250,000 clones, around 81% of them seen once. Input material: peripheral blood. Receptors originate from a human donor in a cohort sampled during active COVID-19.

The chain has TRBV7-2 and TRBJ1-2; TRBD1 aligns across 10 bases. This CDR3 comprises 15 residues. The V and J ends lost 2 bases and 7 bases, in that order; junction bases with no gene match: 7. Germline V gene data show CDR1 as SGHTA and CDR2 as FQGNSA. DNA for the CDR3: TGTGCCAGCAGCTTAAGTCTAGGGGACAGGGGTGGCTACACCTTC. This translates into CASSLSLGDRGGYTF.

The rearrangement uses TRBV4-2 and TRBJ1-2; 8 bases line up with TRBD1. The CDR3 covers 15 residues. The germline V gene has CDR1 LGHNA and CDR2 YNFKEQ. Losses at the gene ends were 4 bases for V and 4 bases for J; bases not matched to a gene: 8. The CDR3 region is CASSPEQGGIYGYTF. CDR3 in DNA: TGTGCCAGCAGCCCCGAACAGGGGGGAATCTATGGCTACACCTTC.

The J gene is TRBJ1-4, the V gene TRBV11-3; 9 nucleotides align to TRBD1. Germline CDR1 and CDR2: SGHNT and YENEEA. The CDR3 is 15 amino acids. V lost 5 bases and J lost 4; bases outside the gene matches: 5. The CDR3 sequence: CASSRTGGYNEKLFF. The CDR3 coding sequence is TGTGCCAGCAGCCGAACAGGGGGCTATAATGAAAAACTGTTTTTT.

The chain couples TRBV7-2 to TRBJ1-2, with 7 bases identical to TRBD1. V lost 5 bases to trimming and J lost 3 bases; unmatched junction nucleotides: 6. The CDR3 length is 14 residues. CDR1 and CDR2 from the germline V gene are SGHTA and FQGNSA. As DNA, the CDR3 is TGTGCCAGCAGCCCCTACAGGGGACACTATGGCTACACCTTC. This encodes CASSPYRGHYGYTF.

The rearrangement uses TRBV3-1 (or the pseudogene TRBV3-2) and TRBJ1-1; D perhaps matches TRBD1 (5 bases). The germline CDR1 and CDR2 sequences are LGHDT and YNNKEL (reference sequence). CDR3 length: 13 amino acids. Trimming stripped 0 bases from V and 8 bases from J, with 10 bases between. In DNA, the CDR3 is TGTGCCAGCAGCCAAGATGGGAGGGGCGAAGCTTTCTTT. Its protein product is CASSQDGRGEAFF.

This sequence joins TRBV4-1 and TRBJ2-1; TRBD2 is a possible D gene (7 bases). Germline V gives CDR1 MGHRA, CDR2 YSYEKL. CDR3 length: 15 residues. V was clipped by 4 bases and J by 10 bases, with 20 bases between them. CDR3 in amino acids: CASSPLWGGAGEQFF. In nucleotides, the CDR3 is TGCGCCAGCAGCCCTCTTTGGGGGGGGGCCGGGGAGCAGTTCTTC.

This chain uses TRBV12-5 with TRBJ1-1; TRBD1 agrees at 11 bases. The CDR3 extends over 14 amino acids. V was clipped by 5 bases and J by 5 bases; unmatched bases: 4. Germline CDR1 is LGHNT and CDR2 is FRNRAP. The CDR3 region has the DNA TGTGCTAGTGGTACCGGACAGGGGGCTACTGAAGCTTTCTTT. Translated: CASGTGQGATEAFF.

The rearrangement uses TRBV7-8 and TRBJ2-7; TRBD2 aligns across 10 bases. This CDR3 spans 16 amino acids. V dropped 1 base and J dropped 2; count of bases not matched to a gene: 5. Germline V gives CDR1 SGHVS, CDR2 FQNEAQ. The CDR3 sequence: CASSLGGSGGTYEQYF. The DNA for the CDR3 is TGTGCCAGCAGCTTAGGGGGTAGCGGGGGGACCTACGAGCAGTACTTC.

This clone is a singleton in its sample. The chain recombines TRBV5-1 with TRBJ2-7; 8 nucleotides align to TRBD1. The J segment lost 1 base and the V segment lost 0 bases, leaving 3 bases of the junction unmatched. The CDR3 has 15 residues. The germline V gene encodes CDR1 SGHRS and CDR2 YFSETQ. CDR3 sequence reads: CASSLGTGSSYEQYF. In DNA form, the CDR3 reads TGCGCCAGCAGCTTGGGGACAGGGTCTTCCTACGAGCAGTACTTC.

The chain recombines TRBV12-3 or TRBV12-4 with TRBJ2-7; D is perhaps TRBD1 (5 bases). The length of the CDR3 is 12 residues. The V end lost 6 bases, the J end lost 4 bases, and 10 bases lay between the germline ends. The chain's CDR3 is CASSLRGYEQYF. The CDR3 DNA reads as TGTGCCAGCAGCCTTAGGGGTTACGAGCAGTACTTC.

The chain carries TRBV29-1 and TRBJ2-2; TRBD2 matches at 10 bases. J gave up 6 bases and V 3 bases, and 10 bases lay outside the gene matches. Looked up from germline, CDR1 is SQVTM and CDR2 is ANQGSEA. The CDR3 spans 16 residues. This CDR3 is CSVESASGRGAGELFF. CDR3 DNA sequence: TGCAGCGTTGAGTCCGCTAGCGGGAGAGGGGCCGGGGAGCTGTTTTTT.

This chain links TRBV27 with TRBJ2-7, with 9 bases that match TRBD1. The germline gives CDR1 MNHEY, CDR2 SMNVEV (reference sequence). This CDR3 spans 17 amino acids. V lost 5 bases, J lost 2 bases, and 13 bases stayed unmatched. The CDR3 nucleotides are TGTGCCAGCAGTCCTCTAGACCGGGACAGGGTTACCTACGAGCAGTACTTC. As protein: CASSPLDRDRVTYEQYF.

This chain uses TRBV4-3 with TRBJ2-2, with D unresolved. This CDR3 comprises 18 residues. Trimming took off 0 bases at V and 2 bases at J, with 16 bases between the two ends. CDR1 is LGHNA, CDR2 YSLEER, per germline. CDR3 nucleotides: TGCGCCAGCAGCCAAGATGAGCCCGCGAGGAGCAACACCGGGGAGCTGTTTTTT. Translation gives CASSQDEPARSNTGELFF.

The V gene is TRBV6-2 or TRBV6-3, the J gene TRBJ2-5; 9 positions agree with TRBD2. Germline V CDR1 and CDR2: MNHEY, SVGEGT. This CDR3 is built from 15 residues. V was clipped by 5 bases and J by 2 bases; unmatched bases: 6. For the CDR3, the DNA is TGTGCCAGCAGTCCGATAGCGGGAGTTCAAGAGACCCAGTACTTC. Its protein is CASSPIAGVQETQYF.

The chain combines TRBV2 with TRBJ2-1; 7 positions agree with TRBD2. The junction had 12 bases not matched to a gene; V was cut back by 10 bases and J by 6 bases. There are 14 residues in the CDR3. Germline V gene data show CDR1 as SNHLY and CDR2 as FYNNEI. DNA for the CDR3: TGTGCCACCGGGGGAGGGGCCCTCCTCAATGAGCAGTTCTTC. It is translated as CATGGGALLNEQFF.

In its sample, this clone was seen once. This sequence joins TRBV6-5 and TRBJ2-7, with TRBD1 as a possible D gene (6 bases). Trimming stripped 7 bases from V and 3 bases from J, with 13 bases between. The CDR3 is 13 residues long. In germline, CDR1 is MNHEY, CDR2 SVGAGI. Here the CDR3 reads CASNTAGDYEQYF. For the CDR3, the DNA is TGTGCCAGCAATACTGCAGGGGACTACGAGCAGTACTTC.

This clone has a single count. This sequence joins TRBV27 and TRBJ2-7, with 7 bases fitting TRBD2. Germline V gene lookup returns CDR1 MNHEY and CDR2 SMNVEV (reference sequence). The trim removed 5 bases at V and 4 bases at J, leaving 14 bases unmatched. The CDR3 is 16 amino acids. The CDR3 DNA reads TGTGCCAGCAGTACCACCCCTGGGGGGGGTCGGTACGAGCAGTACTTC. Residues: CASSTTPGGGRYEQYF.

The chain joins TRBV6-5 to TRBJ2-7; a weak D match, TRBD2 (5 bases). The CDR3 contains 13 residues. CDR1 is MNHEY and CDR2 is SVGAGI in the germline V gene. Trimming shortened V by 6 bases and J by 7 bases, and 16 bases separated the two germline ends. The CDR3 nucleotides are TGTGCCAGCAGCCGTCGGGGAGCGAGAGAGCAGTACTTC. Translating gives CASSRRGAREQYF.

The gene calls are TRBV28 and TRBJ1-1; no clear D. Germline assignment: CDR1 MDHEN and CDR2 SYDVKM. Trimming shortened V by 10 bases and J by 0 bases, and 9 bases separated the two germline ends. The CDR3 has 12 residues. DNA for the CDR3: TGTGCCATATCTTACATGAACACTGAAGCTTTCTTT. It codes for CAISYMNTEAFF.

The chain uses TRBV5-1 and TRBJ1-4, with 10 bases lining up with TRBD1. Germline V gives CDR1 SGHRS, CDR2 YFSETQ. CDR3 length: 14 residues. V trimming: 4 bases; J trimming: 6 bases; junction bases outside the gene matches: 3. Here the CDR3 reads CASSVGQGHEKLFF. The CDR3 coding sequence is TGCGCCAGCAGCGTGGGACAGGGGCATGAAAAACTGTTTTTT.

The J gene is TRBJ2-3, the V gene TRBV7-3; perhaps TRBD2 as D (6 bases). Germline lookup yields CDR1 SGHTA and CDR2 FQGTGA. The length of the CDR3 is 12 residues. Trimming stripped 8 bases from V and 4 bases from J, with 10 bases between. CDR3 in DNA: TGTGCCAGCGGAGGGGCTGCAGATACGCAGTATTTT. Residues: CASGGAADTQYF.